Included here is one T cell receptor beta chain sequence, with context. The record originates from a study of technical replicates of blood from a handful of donors. Using immunoSEQ multiplex PCR, the repertoire was profiled, and TCRdb retains in-frame clones only, with some absent. This repertoire shows over 55,000 clones, 91% found once; its top ten account for around 3.9%. The CDR3 sequence is 11 residues long. The V and J ends lost 1 base and 6 bases respectively, with 6 bases between them. In germline, CDR1 is SQVTM, CDR2 ANQGSEA. The receptor's source is a human donor in good health. Some clones in this sample may be carry-over from other donors' samples. This rearrangement joins TRBV29-1 to TRBJ1-1; D gene uncertain. Sample: PBMCs. The CDR3 DNA is TGCAGCGTTGAAGGCGGGGCTGAAGCTTTCTTT. Amino acid sequence: CSVEGGAEAFF.